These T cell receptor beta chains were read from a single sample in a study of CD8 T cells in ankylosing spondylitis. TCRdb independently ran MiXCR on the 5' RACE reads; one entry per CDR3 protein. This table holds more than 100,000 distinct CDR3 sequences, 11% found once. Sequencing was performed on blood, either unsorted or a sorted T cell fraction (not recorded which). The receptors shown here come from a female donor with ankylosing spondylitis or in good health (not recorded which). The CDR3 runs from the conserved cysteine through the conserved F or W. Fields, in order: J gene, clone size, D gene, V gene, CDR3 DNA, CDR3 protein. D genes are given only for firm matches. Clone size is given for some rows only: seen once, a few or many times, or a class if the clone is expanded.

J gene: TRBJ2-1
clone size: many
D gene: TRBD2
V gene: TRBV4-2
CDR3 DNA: TGTGCCAGCAGCCAAGATACTAGCGGGAGGGGCCTAATTAAGTTCTTC
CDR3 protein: CASSQDTSGRGLIKFF

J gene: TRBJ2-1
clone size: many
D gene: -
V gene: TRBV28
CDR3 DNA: TGTGCCAGCAGTTTTAGGACATCAAAAAATGAGCAGTTCTTC
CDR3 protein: CASSFRTSKNEQFF

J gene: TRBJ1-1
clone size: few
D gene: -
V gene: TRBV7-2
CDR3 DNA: TGTGCCAGCAGCCCAAGTCTGGCAGGGCGTAAAGCTTTCTTT
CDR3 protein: CASSPSLAGRKAFF

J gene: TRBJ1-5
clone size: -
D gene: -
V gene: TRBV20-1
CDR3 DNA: TGCAGTGCTACAGTCTATAGCAATCAGCCCCAGCATTTT
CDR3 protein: CSATVYSNQPQHF

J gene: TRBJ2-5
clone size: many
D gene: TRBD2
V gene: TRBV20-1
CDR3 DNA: TGCAGTGCTAGACGGACTAGCGGGAGGTTACAAGAGACCCAGTACTTC
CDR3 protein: CSARRTSGRLQETQYF

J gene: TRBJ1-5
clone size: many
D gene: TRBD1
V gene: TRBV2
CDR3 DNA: TGTGCCAGCAGAGGGACAGGGTTCGCTCAGCCCCAGCATTTT
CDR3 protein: CASRGTGFAQPQHF

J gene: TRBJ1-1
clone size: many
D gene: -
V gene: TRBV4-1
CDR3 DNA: TGCGCCAGCAGCTTTTCGTATCAGGGGACCGCTGAAGCTTTCTTT
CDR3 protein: CASSFSYQGTAEAFF

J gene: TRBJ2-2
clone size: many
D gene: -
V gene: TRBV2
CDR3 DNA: TGTGCCAGTCGTCGATCCCCGAACACCGGGGAGCTGTTTTTT
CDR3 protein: CASRRSPNTGELFF

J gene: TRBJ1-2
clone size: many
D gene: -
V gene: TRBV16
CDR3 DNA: TGTGCCAGCAGCCAATGGTCGAATGGCTACACCTTC
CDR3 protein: CASSQWSNGYTF

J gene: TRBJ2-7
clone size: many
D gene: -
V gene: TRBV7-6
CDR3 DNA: TGTGCCAGCAGCTGGACGGCTTTCTCCTACGAGCAGTACTTC
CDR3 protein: CASSWTAFSYEQYF

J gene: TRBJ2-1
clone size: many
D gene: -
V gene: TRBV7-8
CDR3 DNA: TGTGCCAGCAGGTTACGAGTCAATGAGCAGTTCTTC
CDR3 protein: CASRLRVNEQFF

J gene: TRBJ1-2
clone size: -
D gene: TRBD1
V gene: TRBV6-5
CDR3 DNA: TGTGCCAGCAGTTACTCCGGGACAGGGTTTTACGGCTACACCTTC
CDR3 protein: CASSYSGTGFYGYTF

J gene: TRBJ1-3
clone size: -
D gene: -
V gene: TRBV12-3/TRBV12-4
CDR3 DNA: TGTGCCAGCAGGGCAACGGGGACGGCCGGAAACACCATATATTTT
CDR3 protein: CASRATGTAGNTIYF

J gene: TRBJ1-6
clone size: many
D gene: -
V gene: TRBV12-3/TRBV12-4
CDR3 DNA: TGTGCCAGCAGTTTACTACCCTTCCCGGGACTACCCTCCGGTCCCCTCCACTTT
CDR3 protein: CASSLLPFPGLPSGPLHF

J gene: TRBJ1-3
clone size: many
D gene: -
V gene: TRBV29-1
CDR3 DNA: TGCAGCGTAGGGACGACGACAGCCGGAAACACCATATATTTT
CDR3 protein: CSVGTTTAGNTIYF

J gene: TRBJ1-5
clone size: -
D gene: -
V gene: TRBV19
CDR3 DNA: TGTGCCAGTAGTATTTTGGCAGATAGCAATCAGCCCCAGCATTTT
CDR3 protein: CASSILADSNQPQHF

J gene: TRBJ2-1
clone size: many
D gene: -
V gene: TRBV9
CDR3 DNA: TGTGCCAGCAGCGTAGTCGGGGGTTTTTACAATGAGCAGTTCTTC
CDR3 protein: CASSVVGGFYNEQFF

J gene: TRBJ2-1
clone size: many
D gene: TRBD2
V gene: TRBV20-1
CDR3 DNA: TGCAGTGCTAGAGATGGTGTTAGCGGGGTGAATGAGCAGTTCTTC
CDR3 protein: CSARDGVSGVNEQFF

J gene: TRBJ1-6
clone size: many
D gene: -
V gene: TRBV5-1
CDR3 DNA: TGCGCCAGCAGCTTGGATGGATTCGCTAATTCACCCCTCCACTTT
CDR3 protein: CASSLDGFANSPLHF

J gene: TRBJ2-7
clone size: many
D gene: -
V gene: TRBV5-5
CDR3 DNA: TGTGCCAGCAACAGGGATAGCTCCTACGAGCAGTACTTC
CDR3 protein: CASNRDSSYEQYF

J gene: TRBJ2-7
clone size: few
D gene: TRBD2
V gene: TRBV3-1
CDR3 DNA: TGTGCCAGCAGCCAAGAGTCGGGACTACTAACCGAGCAGTACTTC
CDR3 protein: CASSQESGLLTEQYF

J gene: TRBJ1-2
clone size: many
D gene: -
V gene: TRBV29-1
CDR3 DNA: TGCAGCGTAGATATACAGACAGGAGTCAACTATGGCTACACCTTC
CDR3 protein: CSVDIQTGVNYGYTF

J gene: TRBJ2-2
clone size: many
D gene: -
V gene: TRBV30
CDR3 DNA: TGTGCCTGGAGTTCGGGGGGCGACACCGGGGAGCTGTTTTTT
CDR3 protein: CAWSSGGDTGELFF

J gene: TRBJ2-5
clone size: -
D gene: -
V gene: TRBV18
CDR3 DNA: TGTGCCAGCTCACCACCGACTGCCTCTGGGGAGACCCAGTACTTC
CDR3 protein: CASSPPTASGETQYF

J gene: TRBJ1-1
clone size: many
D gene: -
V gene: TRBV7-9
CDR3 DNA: TGTGCCAGCAGCTTTGCGACACCTGAAGCTTTCTTT
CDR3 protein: CASSFATPEAFF

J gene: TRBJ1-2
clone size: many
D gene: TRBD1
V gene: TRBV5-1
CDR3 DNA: TGCGCCAGCAGCGAGGGACAGCCCGCTAACTATGGCTACACCTTC
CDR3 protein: CASSEGQPANYGYTF

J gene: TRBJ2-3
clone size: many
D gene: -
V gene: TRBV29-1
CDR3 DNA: TGCAGCGTTGAAGGCGAACCGGGAAGGACAGATACGCAGTATTTT
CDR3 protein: CSVEGEPGRTDTQYF

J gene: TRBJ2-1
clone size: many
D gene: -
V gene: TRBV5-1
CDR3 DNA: TGCGCCAGCAGCAAGGTGAGGGACTATGAGCAGTTCTTC
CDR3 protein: CASSKVRDYEQFF

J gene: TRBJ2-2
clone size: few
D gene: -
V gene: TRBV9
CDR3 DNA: TGTGCCAGCAGCGTCCAACTTACCTACACCGGGGAGCTGTTTTTT
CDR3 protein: CASSVQLTYTGELFF

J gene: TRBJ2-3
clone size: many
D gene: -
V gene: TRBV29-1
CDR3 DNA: TGCAGCGTTGGCGGCATATCCATGACAGATACGCAGTATTTT
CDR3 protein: CSVGGISMTDTQYF

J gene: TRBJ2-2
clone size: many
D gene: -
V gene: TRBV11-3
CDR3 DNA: TGTGCCAGCAGCTTAGGCACTAGTGCGGCGGGCACCGGGGAGCTGTTTTTT
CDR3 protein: CASSLGTSAAGTGELFF

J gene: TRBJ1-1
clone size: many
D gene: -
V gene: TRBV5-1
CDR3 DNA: TGCGCCAGCAGCTTGGCCGGGGGTGGGATGAACACTGAAGCTTTCTTT
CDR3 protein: CASSLAGGGMNTEAFF

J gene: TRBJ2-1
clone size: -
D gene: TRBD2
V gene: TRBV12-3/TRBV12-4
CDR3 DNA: TGTGCCAGCAGCCCCCCTAATCTAGCGGGGGGGCTCGATGAGCAGTTCTTC
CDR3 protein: CASSPPNLAGGLDEQFF

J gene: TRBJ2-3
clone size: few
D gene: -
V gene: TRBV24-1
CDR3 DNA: TGTGCCACCAGTGATTTGGTAGGGGGTCTGGAAGATACGCAGTATTTT
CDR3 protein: CATSDLVGGLEDTQYF